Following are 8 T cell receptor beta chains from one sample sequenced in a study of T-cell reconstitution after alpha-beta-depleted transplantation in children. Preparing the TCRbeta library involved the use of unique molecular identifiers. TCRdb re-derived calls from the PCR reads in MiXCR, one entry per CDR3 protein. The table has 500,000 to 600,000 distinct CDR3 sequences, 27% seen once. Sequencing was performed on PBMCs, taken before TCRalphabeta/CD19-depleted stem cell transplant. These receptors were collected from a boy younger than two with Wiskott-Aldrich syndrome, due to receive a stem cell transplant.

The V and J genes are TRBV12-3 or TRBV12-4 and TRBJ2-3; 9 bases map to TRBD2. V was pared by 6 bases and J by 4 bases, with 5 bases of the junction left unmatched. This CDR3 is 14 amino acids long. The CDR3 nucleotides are TGTGCCAGCAGCCGCGGGAGGGCCCCAGATACGCAGTATTTT. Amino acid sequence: CASSRGRAPDTQYF.

The CDR3 DNA sequence: TGTGCCAGCAGCCTGGTGGGACAGGGTACAGAAAAACTGTTTTTT. Residues: CASSLVGQGTEKLFF. The gene calls are TRBV12-3 or TRBV12-4 and TRBJ1-4, with TRBD1 matching over 9 bases. V gave up 6 bases and J gave up 8 bases; unmatched junction bases: 10. This CDR3 spans 15 amino acids.

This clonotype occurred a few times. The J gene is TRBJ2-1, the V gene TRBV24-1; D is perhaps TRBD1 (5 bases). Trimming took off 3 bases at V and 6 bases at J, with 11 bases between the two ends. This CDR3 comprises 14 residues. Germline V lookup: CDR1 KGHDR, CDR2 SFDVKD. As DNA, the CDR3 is TGTGCCACCAGTGATCTTCAGGGTCCCAATGAGCAGTTCTTC. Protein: CATSDLQGPNEQFF.

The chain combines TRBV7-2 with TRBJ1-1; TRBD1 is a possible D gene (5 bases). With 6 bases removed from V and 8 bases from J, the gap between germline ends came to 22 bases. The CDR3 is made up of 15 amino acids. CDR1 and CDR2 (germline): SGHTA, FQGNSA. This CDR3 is CASSRGTKGLLEAFF. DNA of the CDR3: TGTGCCAGCAGTCGCGGGACCAAGGGCCTCTTGGAAGCTTTCTTT.

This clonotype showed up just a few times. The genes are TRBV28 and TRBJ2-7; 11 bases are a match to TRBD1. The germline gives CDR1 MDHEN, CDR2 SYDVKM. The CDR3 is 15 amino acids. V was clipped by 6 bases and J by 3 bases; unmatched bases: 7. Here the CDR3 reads CASRSTGTGGYEQYF. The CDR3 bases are TGTGCCAGCAGGTCTACCGGGACAGGGGGCTACGAGCAGTACTTC.

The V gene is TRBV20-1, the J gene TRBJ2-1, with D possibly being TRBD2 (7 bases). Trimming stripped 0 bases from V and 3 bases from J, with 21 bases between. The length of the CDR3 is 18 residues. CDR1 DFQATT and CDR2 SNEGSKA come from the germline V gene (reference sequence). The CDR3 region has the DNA TGCAGTGCTAGAGATGCCCGAAAGGAGGGGGAGGGCTACAATGAGCAGTTCTTC. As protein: CSARDARKEGEGYNEQFF.

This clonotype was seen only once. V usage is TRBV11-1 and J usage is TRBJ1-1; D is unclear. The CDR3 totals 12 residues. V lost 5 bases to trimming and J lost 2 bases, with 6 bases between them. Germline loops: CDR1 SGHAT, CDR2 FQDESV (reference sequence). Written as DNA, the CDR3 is TGTGCCAGCAGCCACTCAAACACTGAAGCTTTCTTT. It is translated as CASSHSNTEAFF.

The CDR3 is CSAPSGGAANEKLFF. The DNA for the CDR3 is TGCAGTGCCCCCTCAGGGGGCGCGGCTAATGAAAAACTGTTTTTT. This sequence joins TRBV20-1 and TRBJ1-4, with 8 positions matching TRBD1. The CDR3 is 15 residues long. The V gene's germline CDR1 is DFQATT and CDR2 SNEGSKA (reference sequence). Unmatched junction bases numbered 9, after V lost 6 bases and J lost 3 bases.